This TCR beta chain was documented in a study of cytomegalovirus exposure and HLA in healthy donors. Study outcomes and limitations: Previously analyzed data showed that most TCR beta V segments were productive at a frequency of about 87% or about 30%. From TCR beta sequences, most subjects' HLA-A and HLA-B alleles were reportedly predicted accurately.

V was shortened by 6 bases and J by 5 bases, with 20 bases between the two germline ends. Germline V lookup: CDR1 SGHTS, CDR2 YDEGEE. This CDR3 contains 15 residues. Vbeta (60) and Jbeta (13) primers were used in the PCR. Assay used: immunoSEQ multiplex PCR; TCRdb lists only in-frame clones, some missing. The sample includes some 160,000 clones, around three quarters seen only once; the top ten take under 0.75%. Remarks on this clone: Its antigen remains unidentified.

The chain couples TRBV5-8 to TRBJ2-5, with a tentative D call TRBD1 (7 bases). The source of this sequence is a woman aged 35 to 49 in good health and CMV-seronegative. Sequenced: PBMCs. The CDR3 sequence: CASTPLDRAGETQYF. For the CDR3, the DNA is TGTGCCAGCACCCCCTTAGACAGGGCGGGGGAGACCCAGTACTTC.